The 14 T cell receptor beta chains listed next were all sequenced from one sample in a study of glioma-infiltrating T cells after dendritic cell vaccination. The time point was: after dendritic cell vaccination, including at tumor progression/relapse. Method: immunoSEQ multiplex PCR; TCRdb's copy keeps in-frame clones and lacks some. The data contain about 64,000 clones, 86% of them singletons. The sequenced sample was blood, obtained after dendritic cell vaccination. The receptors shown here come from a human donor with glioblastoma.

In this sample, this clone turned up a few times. In nucleotides, the CDR3 is TGCGCCAGCAGTCCCCAAAGAGCTTATAACATTCAGTACTTC. The encoded protein is CASSPQRAYNIQYF. This chain joins TRBV10-1 and TRBJ2-4, with no clear D. V was pared by 5 bases and J by 7 bases, with 15 bases between. Germline assignment: CDR1 WNHNN and CDR2 SYGVQD (reference sequence). The CDR3 contains 14 residues.

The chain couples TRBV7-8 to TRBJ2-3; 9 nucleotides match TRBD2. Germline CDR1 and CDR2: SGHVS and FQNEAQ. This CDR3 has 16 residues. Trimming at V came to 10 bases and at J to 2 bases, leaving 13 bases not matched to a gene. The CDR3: CATERGDFPITDTQYF. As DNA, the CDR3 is TGTGCCACCGAGCGGGGGGATTTTCCTATCACAGATACGCAGTATTTT.

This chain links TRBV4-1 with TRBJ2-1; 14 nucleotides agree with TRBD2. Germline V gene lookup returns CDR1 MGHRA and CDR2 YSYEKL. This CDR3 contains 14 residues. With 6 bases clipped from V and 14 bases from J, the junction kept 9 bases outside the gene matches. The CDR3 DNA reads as TGCGCCAGCAGAGGGCCGGGACTAGCGGGGGTGGAGTTCTTC. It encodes CASRGPGLAGVEFF.

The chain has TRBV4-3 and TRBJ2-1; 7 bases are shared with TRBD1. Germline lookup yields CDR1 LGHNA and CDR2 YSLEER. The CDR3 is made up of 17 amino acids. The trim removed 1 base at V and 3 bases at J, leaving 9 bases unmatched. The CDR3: CASSQGFDRVFYNEQFF. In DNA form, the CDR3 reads TGCGCCAGCAGCCAAGGGTTTGACAGGGTATTCTACAATGAGCAGTTCTTC.

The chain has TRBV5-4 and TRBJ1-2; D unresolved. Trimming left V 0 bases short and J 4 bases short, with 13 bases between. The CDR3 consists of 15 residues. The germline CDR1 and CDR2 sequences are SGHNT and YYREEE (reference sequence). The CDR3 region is CASSLGLQTSYGYTF. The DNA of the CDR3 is TGTGCCAGCAGCTTGGGTTTACAGACGAGCTATGGCTACACCTTC.

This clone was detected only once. CDR3 DNA: TGTGCCAGCAGCGTAGGAACTAGCGGGGGGGGTACGCAGTATTTT. Its protein is CASSVGTSGGGTQYF. This chain connects TRBV9 to TRBJ2-3; TRBD2 aligns across 13 bases. Germline trimming cut 0 bases from V and 8 bases from J; bases unmatched to any gene: 3. The V gene's germline CDR1 is SGDLS and CDR2 YYNGEE. The CDR3 has 15 amino acids.

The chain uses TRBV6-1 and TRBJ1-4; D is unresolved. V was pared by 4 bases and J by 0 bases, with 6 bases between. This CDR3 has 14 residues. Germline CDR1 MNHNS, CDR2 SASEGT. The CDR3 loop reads CASSVYATNEKLFF. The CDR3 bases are TGTGCCAGCAGTGTATATGCAACTAATGAAAAACTGTTTTTT.

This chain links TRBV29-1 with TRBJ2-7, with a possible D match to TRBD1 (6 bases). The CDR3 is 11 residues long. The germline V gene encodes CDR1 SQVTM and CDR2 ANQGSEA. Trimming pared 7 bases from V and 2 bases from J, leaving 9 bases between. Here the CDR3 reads CSAGQTYEQYF. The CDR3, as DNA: TGCAGCGCCGGACAGACCTACGAGCAGTACTTC.

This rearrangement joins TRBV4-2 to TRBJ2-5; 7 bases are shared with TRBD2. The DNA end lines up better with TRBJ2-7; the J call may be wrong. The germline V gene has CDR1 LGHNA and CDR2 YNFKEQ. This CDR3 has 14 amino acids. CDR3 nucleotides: TGTGCCAGCAGCCAAATAGGGGAGGGATACGAGCAGTACTTC. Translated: CASSQIGEGYEQYF.

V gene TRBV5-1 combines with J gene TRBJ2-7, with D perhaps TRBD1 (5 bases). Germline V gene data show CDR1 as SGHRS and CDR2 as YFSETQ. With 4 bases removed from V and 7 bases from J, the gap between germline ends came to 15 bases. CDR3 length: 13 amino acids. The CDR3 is CASSQETAREQYF. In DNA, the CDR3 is TGCGCCAGCAGCCAAGAGACAGCGCGGGAGCAGTACTTC.

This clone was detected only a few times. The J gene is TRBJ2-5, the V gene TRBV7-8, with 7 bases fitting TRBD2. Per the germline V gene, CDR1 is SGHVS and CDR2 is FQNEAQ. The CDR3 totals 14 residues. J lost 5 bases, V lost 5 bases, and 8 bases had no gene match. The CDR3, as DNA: TGTGCCAGCAGCCTCCAGACTAGCCGGGAGACCCAGTACTTC. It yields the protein CASSLQTSRETQYF.

The CDR3 sequence: CSAQRQGGAFF. The CDR3 DNA reads as TGCAGCGCCCAGAGACAGGGGGGAGCTTTCTTT. This rearrangement joins TRBV29-1 to TRBJ1-1; 9 nucleotides agree with TRBD1. The trim removed 7 bases at V and 10 bases at J, leaving 7 bases unmatched. The germline V gene has CDR1 SQVTM and CDR2 ANQGSEA. The CDR3 is 11 residues long. Combining the CDR3 with reference TRBV29-1 and TRBJ1-1 gives the whole variable domain SAVISQKPSRDICQRGTSLTIQCQVDSQVTMMFWYRQQPGQSLTLIATANQGSEATYESGFVIDKFPISRPNLTFSTLTVSNMSPEDSSIYLCSAQRQGGAFFGQGTRLTVV.

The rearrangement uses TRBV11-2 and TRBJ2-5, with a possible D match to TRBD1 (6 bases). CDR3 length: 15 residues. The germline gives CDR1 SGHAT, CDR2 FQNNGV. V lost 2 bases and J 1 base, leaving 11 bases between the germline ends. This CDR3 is CASSLSGTTQETQYF. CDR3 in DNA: TGTGCCAGCAGCTTATCCGGGACAACCCAAGAGACCCAGTACTTC. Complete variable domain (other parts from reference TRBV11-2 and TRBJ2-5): EAGVAQSPRYKIIEKRQSVAFWCNPISGHATLYWYQQILGQGPKLLIQFQNNGVVDDSQLPKDRFSAERLKGVDSTLKIQPAKLEDSAVYLCASSLSGTTQETQYFGPGTRLLVL.

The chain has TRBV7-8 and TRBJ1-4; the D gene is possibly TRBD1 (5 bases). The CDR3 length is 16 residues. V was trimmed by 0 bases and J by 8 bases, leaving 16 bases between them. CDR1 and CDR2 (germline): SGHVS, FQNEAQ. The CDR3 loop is CASSLARSGAWEKLFF. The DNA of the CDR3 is TGTGCCAGCAGCTTAGCGCGTAGCGGGGCCTGGGAAAAACTGTTTTTT.